This TCR beta chain was sequenced for a study of glioma-infiltrating T cells after dendritic cell vaccination. Study-wide context: Glioblastoma patients came from Phase I and II dendritic cell vaccination trials. Autologous tumor lysate was loaded overnight onto monocyte-derived dendritic cells grown seven days with IL-4 and GM-CSF. Patients received autologous tumor lysate-pulsed dendritic cell vaccination between about 2002 and 2013.

The time point was: after dendritic cell vaccination, including at tumor progression/relapse. No glioblastoma patient carried an isocitrate dehydrogenase mutation. V was clipped by 1 base and J by 0 bases; unmatched bases: 5. CDR3 length: 18 amino acids. Per the germline V gene, CDR1 is SGHAT and CDR2 is FQNNGV. This clone is classed as medium-sized. The data were produced by immunoSEQ multiplex PCR, yet TCRdb's version contains in-frame clones alone and is incomplete. The repertoire has approximately 85,000 clones, around 85% of them found once; the top ten carry under 8.5%. This specimen was blood, taken after dendritic cell vaccination. The receptor comes from a human donor with glioblastoma. J is TRBJ2-1 and V is TRBV11-2; 11 nucleotides agree with TRBD1. The CDR3 reads CASSLVFGTGGSYNEQFF. CDR3 sequence (DNA): TGTGCCAGCAGCTTAGTGTTTGGGACAGGGGGCTCCTACAATGAGCAGTTCTTC.